These 8 T cell receptor beta chains originate from one sample sequenced in a study of T cell repertoires in cytomegalovirus infection. No antigen is known for these receptors. TCRdb reanalysed the reads using MiXCR and keeps one entry per CDR3 protein. This table holds some 500,000 distinct CDR3 sequences, roughly 43% found once. Sequenced here: cultured PBMCs, sampled from culture after CMV antigen stimulation. The source is a human donor in good health (CMV status not recorded). Some clones in this sample may be carry-over from other donors' samples.

This chain links TRBV12-3 or TRBV12-4 with TRBJ2-7; a possible D gene is TRBD2 (5 bases). The germline V and J ends were trimmed by 7 bases and 5 bases, with 18 bases remaining between them. The CDR3 is made up of 14 amino acids. The CDR3 spells CASNTRETPHEQYF. CDR3 DNA sequence: TGTGCCAGCAACACTAGGGAGACGCCCCACGAGCAGTACTTC.

This chain joins TRBV19 and TRBJ1-1, with D possibly TRBD1 on 6 matching bases. V lost 6 bases and J lost 1, with 12 bases in between. There are 14 residues in the CDR3. Looked up from germline, CDR1 is LNHDA and CDR2 is SQIVND (reference sequence). The CDR3 reads CASRQDRRNTEAFF. The DNA for the CDR3 is TGTGCCAGTAGACAAGACAGGCGGAACACTGAAGCTTTCTTT.

This CDR3 is CASSLSKGELENNEQFF. The CDR3 nucleotides read TGTGCCAGCAGCCTTAGTAAAGGGGAACTGGAAAACAATGAGCAGTTCTTC. This chain links TRBV11-2 with TRBJ2-1; tentative D call: TRBD1 (5 bases). Trimming took off 5 bases at V and 5 bases at J, with 22 bases between the two ends. The length of the CDR3 is 17 residues. Germline lookup yields CDR1 SGHAT and CDR2 FQNNGV. Using reference TRBV11-2 and TRBJ2-1 for the parts outside the CDR3, the full variable domain is EAGVAQSPRYKIIEKRQSVAFWCNPISGHATLYWYQQILGQGPKLLIQFQNNGVVDDSQLPKDRFSAERLKGVDSTLKIQPAKLEDSAVYLCASSLSKGELENNEQFFGPGTRLTVL.

The chain combines TRBV6-1 with TRBJ2-5, with 10 bases that match TRBD2. This CDR3 has 17 amino acids. Trimming took 5 bases from V and 2 from J; bases not matched to a gene: 11. The V gene's germline CDR1 is MNHNS and CDR2 SASEGT. The CDR3 here is CASSYRPAGGPQETQYF. In DNA form, the CDR3 reads TGTGCCAGCAGTTACCGGCCAGCGGGGGGGCCACAAGAGACCCAGTACTTC.

This clonotype occurred once. The rearrangement uses TRBV6-2 or TRBV6-3 and TRBJ2-2; the match to TRBD2 covers 12 bases. Germline V gene data show CDR1 as MNHEY and CDR2 as SVGEGT. J gave up 7 bases and V 8 bases, and 11 bases lay outside the gene matches. The CDR3 runs 16 residues. In DNA, the CDR3 is TGTGCCAGCGGCATGACTAGCGGGAGCGAGGGCGGGGAGCTGTTTTTT. Its translation: CASGMTSGSEGGELFF.

The chain recombines TRBV6-6 with TRBJ2-7, with D unresolved. Per the germline V gene, CDR1 is MNHNY and CDR2 is SVGAGI (reference sequence). Between the trimmed V and J ends, which lost 6 bases and 0 bases, there was a span of 15 bases. CDR3 length: 15 residues. Here the CDR3 DNA reads TGTGCCAGCAGGGCCAGCGAAACAAGCTCCTACGAGCAGTACTTC. It translates to CASRASETSSYEQYF.

This clonotype came up many times. The CDR3 sequence: CASSPRTSGGADTQYF. The CDR3 DNA reads TGTGCCAGCAGCCCCCGTACTAGCGGGGGGGCAGATACGCAGTATTTT. This rearrangement joins TRBV7-8 to TRBJ2-3; 13 bases agree with TRBD2. From germline, CDR1 is SGHVS and CDR2 FQNEAQ. The J segment lost 4 bases and the V segment lost 5 bases, leaving 6 bases of the junction unmatched. The CDR3 has 16 residues.

This clonotype has only one observation. The chain combines TRBV12-3 or TRBV12-4 with TRBJ2-2; 9 bases align to TRBD2. V trimming: 5 bases; J trimming: 3 bases; junction bases outside the gene matches: 7. CDR3 length: 16 residues. CDR3 residues: CASSIPIAGDTGELFF. As DNA, the CDR3 is TGTGCCAGCAGTATCCCCATAGCGGGGGACACCGGGGAGCTGTTTTTT.